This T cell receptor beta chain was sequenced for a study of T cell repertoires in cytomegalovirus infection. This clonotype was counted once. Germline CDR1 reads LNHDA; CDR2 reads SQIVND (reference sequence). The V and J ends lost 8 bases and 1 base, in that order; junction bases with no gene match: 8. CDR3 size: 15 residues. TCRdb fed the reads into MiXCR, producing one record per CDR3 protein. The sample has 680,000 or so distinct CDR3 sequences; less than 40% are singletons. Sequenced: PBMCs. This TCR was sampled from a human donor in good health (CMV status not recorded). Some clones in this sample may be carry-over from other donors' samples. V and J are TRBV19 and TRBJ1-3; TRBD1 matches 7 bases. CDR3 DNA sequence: TGTGCCAGTTCCGGGACAGCGAGTTCTGGAAACACCATATATTTT. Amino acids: CASSGTASSGNTIYF. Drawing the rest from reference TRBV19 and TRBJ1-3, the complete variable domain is DGGITQSPKYLFRKEGQNVTLSCEQNLNHDAMYWYRQDPGQGLRLIYYSQIVNDFQKGDIAEGYSVSREKKESFPLTVTSAQKNPTAFYLCASSGTASSGNTIYFGEGSWLTVV.